This entry concerns a single TCR beta chain. The data originate from a study of blood T cell repertoires in COVID-19. The wider study: T cells, B-cell-depleted T cells, or PBMCs provided the cDNA or gDNA that served as material.

Germline CDR1 SGHRS, CDR2 YFSETQ. Germline trimming cut 0 bases from V and 3 bases from J; bases unmatched to any gene: 10. CDR3 length: 18 amino acids. Original data processing: Estimates of nucleated cell counts were drawn from the amplification of reference gene primers. Clones were sequenced by immunoSEQ multiplex PCR, and TCRdb holds only the in-frame ones, with some missing. V and J calls and clone size are those listed in that table; D and trimming were worked out from the DNA. The table shows around 270,000 clones, with about 89% occurring only once. The genes are TRBV5-1 and TRBJ2-7, with TRBD2 identical over 12 bases. The receptor was isolated from a man in his forties with acute or convalescent COVID-19. The source material was peripheral blood. CDR3: CASSLGLAGDPRVYEQYF. The CDR3 DNA is TGCGCCAGCAGCTTGGGACTAGCGGGGGACCCCCGGGTCTACGAGCAGTACTTC.